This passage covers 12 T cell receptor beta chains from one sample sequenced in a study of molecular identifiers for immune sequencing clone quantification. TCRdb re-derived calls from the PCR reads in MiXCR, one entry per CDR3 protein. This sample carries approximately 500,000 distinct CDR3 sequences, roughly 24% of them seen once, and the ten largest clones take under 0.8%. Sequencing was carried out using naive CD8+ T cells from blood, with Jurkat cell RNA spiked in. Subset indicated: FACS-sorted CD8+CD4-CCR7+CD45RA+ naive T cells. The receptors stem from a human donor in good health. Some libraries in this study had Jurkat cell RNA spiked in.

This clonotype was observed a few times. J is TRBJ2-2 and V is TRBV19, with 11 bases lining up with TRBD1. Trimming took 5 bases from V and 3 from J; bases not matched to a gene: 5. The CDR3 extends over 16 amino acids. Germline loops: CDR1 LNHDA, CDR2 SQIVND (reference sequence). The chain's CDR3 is CASSDGDRGYTGELFF. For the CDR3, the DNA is TGTGCCAGTAGTGATGGGGACAGGGGGTACACCGGGGAGCTGTTTTTT.

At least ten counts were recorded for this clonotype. CDR3 in amino acids: CSGVGSEAFF. The CDR3 bases are TGCAGTGGGGTGGGTAGCGAAGCTTTCTTT. The J gene is TRBJ1-1, the V gene TRBV20-1; D is uncertain. V lost 7 bases and J lost 8, with 11 bases in between. The CDR3 sequence is 10 residues long. Germline V gene sequence: CDR1 DFQATT, CDR2 SNEGSKA (reference sequence).

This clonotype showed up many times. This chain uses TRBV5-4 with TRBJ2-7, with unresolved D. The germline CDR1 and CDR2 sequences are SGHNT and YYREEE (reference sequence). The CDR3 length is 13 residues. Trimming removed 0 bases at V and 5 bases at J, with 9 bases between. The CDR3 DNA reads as TGTGCCAGCAGCTTGGTAGGTGGTCACGAGCAGTACTTC. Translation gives CASSLVGGHEQYF. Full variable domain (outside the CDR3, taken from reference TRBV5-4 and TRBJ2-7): ETGVTQSPTHLIKTRGQQVTLRCSSQSGHNTVSWYQQALGQGPQFIFQYYREEENGRGNFPPRFSGLQFPNYSSELNVNALELDDSALYLCASSLVGGHEQYFGPGTRLTVT.

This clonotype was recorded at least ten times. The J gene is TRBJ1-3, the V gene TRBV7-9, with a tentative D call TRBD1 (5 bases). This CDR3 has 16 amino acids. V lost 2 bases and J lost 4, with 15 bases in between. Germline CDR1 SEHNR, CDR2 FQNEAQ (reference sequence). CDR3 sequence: CASSLPAPTAGNTIYF. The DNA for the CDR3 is TGTGCCAGCAGCTTACCGGCTCCGACAGCGGGAAACACCATATATTTT.

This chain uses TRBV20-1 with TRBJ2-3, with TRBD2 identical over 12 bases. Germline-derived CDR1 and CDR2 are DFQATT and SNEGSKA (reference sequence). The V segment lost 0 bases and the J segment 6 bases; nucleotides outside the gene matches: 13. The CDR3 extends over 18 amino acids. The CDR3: CSARDLAGGPGAWDTQYF. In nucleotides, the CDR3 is TGCAGTGCTAGAGATCTAGCGGGAGGGCCCGGGGCCTGGGATACGCAGTATTTT.

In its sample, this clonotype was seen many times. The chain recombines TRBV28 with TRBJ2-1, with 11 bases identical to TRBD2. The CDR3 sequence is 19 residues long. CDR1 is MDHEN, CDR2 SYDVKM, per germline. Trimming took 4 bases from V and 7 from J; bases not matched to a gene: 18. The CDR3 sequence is CASSSPGLAEKARGNEQFF. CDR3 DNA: TGTGCCAGCAGTTCCCCGGGACTAGCGGAGAAAGCACGTGGTAATGAGCAGTTCTTC.

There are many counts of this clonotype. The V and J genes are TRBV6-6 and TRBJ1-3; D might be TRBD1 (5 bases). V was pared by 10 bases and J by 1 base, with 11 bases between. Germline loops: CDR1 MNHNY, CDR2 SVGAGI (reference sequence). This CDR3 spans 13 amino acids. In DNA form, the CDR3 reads TGTGCCACCGCAGGGTTTTCTGGAAACACCATATATTTT. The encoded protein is CATAGFSGNTIYF.

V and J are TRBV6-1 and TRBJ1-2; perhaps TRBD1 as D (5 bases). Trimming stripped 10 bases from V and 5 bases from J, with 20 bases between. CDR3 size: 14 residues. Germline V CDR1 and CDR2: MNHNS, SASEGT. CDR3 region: CATDSFQDVYGYTF. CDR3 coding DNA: TGTGCCACCGACAGTTTCCAGGACGTTTATGGCTACACCTTC.

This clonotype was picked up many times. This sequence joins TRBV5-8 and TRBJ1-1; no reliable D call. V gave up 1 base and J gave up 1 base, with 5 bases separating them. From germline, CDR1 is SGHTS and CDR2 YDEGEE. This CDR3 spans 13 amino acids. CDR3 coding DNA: TGTGCCAGCAGCTTGTACACGAACACTGAAGCTTTCTTT. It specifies CASSLYTNTEAFF. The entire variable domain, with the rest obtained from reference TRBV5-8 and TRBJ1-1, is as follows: EAGVTQSPTHLIKTRGQQATLRCSPISGHTSVYWYQQALGLGLQFLLWYDEGEERNRGNFPPRFSGRQFPNYSSELNVNALELEDSALYLCASSLYTNTEAFFGQGTRLTVV.

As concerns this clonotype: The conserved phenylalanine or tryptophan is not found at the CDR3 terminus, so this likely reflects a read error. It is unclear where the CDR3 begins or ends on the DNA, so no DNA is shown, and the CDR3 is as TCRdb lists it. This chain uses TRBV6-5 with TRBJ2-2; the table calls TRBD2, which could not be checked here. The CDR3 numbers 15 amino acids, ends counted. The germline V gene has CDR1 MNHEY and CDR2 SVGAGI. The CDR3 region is CASSYSAGGAGELFY.

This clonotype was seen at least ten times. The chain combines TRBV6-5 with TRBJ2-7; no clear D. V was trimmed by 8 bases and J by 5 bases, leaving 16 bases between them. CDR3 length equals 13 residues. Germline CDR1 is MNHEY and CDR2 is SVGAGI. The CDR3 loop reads CASSTRAPDEQYF. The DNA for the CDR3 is TGTGCCAGCTCAACAAGGGCGCCTGACGAGCAGTACTTC.

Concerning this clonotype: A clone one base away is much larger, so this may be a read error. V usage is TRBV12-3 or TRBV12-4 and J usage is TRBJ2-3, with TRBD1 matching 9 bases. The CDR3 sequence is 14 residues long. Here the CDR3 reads CACRTGASTDTQYF. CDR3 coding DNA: TGTGCCTGCAGGACAGGGGCTAGCACAGATACGCAGTATTTT.